What follows describes a single TCR beta chain. The donors, healthy adults who were HIV-negative, had experienced no recent acute infections or vaccinations. This sample was taken from a study of shared clonotypes between healthy human individuals. Germline CDR1 and CDR2: SGHAT and FQNNGV. Trimming at V came to 5 bases and at J to 1 base, leaving 5 bases not matched to a gene. The CDR3 runs to 15 residues. The assay was immunoSEQ multiplex PCR, and TCRdb's table has in-frame clones only and misses some. Here the sample spans about 480,000 clones, about 79% being singletons. The specimen was PBMCs. The TCR comes from a woman between 40 and 55 years old in good health. Some clones in this sample may be carry-over from other donors' samples. V gene TRBV11-2 combines with J gene TRBJ2-1; 7 bases are shared with TRBD2. The CDR3 loop reads CASSRSGTSYNEQFF. In DNA, the CDR3 is TGTGCCAGCAGCAGGAGCGGGACGTCCTACAATGAGCAGTTCTTC.